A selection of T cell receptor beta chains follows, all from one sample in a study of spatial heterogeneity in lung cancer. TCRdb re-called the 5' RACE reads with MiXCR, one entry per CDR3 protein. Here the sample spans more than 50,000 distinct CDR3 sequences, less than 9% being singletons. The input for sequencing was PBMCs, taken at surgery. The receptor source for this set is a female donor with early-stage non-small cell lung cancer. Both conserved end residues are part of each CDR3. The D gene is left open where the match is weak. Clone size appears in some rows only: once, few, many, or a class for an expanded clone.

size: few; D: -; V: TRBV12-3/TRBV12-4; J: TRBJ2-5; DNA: TGTGCCAGCGCCGGGGCAGACCAAGAGACCCAGTACTTC; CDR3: CASAGADQETQYF
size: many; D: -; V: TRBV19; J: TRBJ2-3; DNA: TGTGCCAGTAGTATAGTGGGTCCCGGGCTAGGCGGCGATACGCAGTATTTT; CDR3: CASSIVGPGLGGDTQYF
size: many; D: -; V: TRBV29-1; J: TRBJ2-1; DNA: TGCAGCGTGTCAGAACTCGGGGCAGGTGAGCAGTTCTTC; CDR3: CSVSELGAGEQFF
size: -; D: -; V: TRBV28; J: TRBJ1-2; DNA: TGTGCCAGCAGTTCAACAAGGGGCTACACCTTC; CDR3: CASSSTRGYTF
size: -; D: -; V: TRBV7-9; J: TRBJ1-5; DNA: TGTGCCAGCAGCTTAGTGAATCAGCCCCAGCATTTT; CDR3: CASSLVNQPQHF
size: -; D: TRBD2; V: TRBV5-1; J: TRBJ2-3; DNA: TGCGCCAGCAGCTATGGACTAGCGGGGGGGCTGGATACGCAGTATTTT; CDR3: CASSYGLAGGLDTQYF
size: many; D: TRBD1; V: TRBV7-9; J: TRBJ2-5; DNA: TGTGCCAGCAGCTCCACAGGGGGCCGGGAGACCCAGTACTTC; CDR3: CASSSTGGRETQYF
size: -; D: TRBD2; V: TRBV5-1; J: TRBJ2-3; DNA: TGCGCCAGCAGCCCCTCGGTAGCGGGGGGTGCAGATACGCAGTATTTT; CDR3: CASSPSVAGGADTQYF
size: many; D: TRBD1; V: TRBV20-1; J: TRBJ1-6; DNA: TGCAGTGCTAGTTGGACAGGCCATTCACCCCTCCACTTT; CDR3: CSASWTGHSPLHF
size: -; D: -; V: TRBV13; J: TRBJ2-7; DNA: TGTGCCAGCAGCTTCTATTCCTACGAGCAGTACTTC; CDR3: CASSFYSYEQYF
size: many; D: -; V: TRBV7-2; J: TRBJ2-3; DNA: TGTGCCAGCAGCTTAGATCTCCTCCTTACGCAGTATTTT; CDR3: CASSLDLLLTQYF
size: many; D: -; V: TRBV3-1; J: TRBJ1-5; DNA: TGTGCCAGCAGCCCGGGAGGGGTTAGCAATCAGCCCCAGCATTTT; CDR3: CASSPGGVSNQPQHF
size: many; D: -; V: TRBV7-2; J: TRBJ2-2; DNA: TGTGCCAGCAGCTTAACGCCCGATCGAGGCCGTAACGGGGAGCTGTTTTTT; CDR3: CASSLTPDRGRNGELFF
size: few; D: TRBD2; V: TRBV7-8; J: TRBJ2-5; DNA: TGTGCCAGCAGCTTCGCGGGGGGGAACCAAGAGACCCAGTACTTC; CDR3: CASSFAGGNQETQYF
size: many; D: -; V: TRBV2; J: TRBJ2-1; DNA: TGTGCCAGCCGCGGAGGAGGCTCCTACAATGAGCAGTTCTTC; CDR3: CASRGGGSYNEQFF
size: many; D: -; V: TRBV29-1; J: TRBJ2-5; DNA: TGCAGCGTTGAGTGGGGGCCGGGGGAGACCCAGTACTTC; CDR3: CSVEWGPGETQYF
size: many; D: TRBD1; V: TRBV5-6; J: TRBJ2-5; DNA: TGTGCCAGCAGCTTAGGGGGCAGGGAGACCCAGTACTTC; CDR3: CASSLGGRETQYF
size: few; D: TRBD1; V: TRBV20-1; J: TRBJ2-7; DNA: TGCAGTGCTAGGTGGGACAGGCCTTACGAGCAGTACTTC; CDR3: CSARWDRPYEQYF
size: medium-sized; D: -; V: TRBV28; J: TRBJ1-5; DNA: TGTGCCAGCAAATTACCGGTCAGCAATCAGCCCCAGCATTTT; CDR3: CASKLPVSNQPQHF
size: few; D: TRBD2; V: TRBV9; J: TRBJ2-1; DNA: TGTGCCAGCAGCGTAGGCGGGGGGGCTCTGATCAATGAGCAGTTCTTC; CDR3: CASSVGGGALINEQFF
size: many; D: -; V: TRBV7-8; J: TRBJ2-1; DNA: TGTGCCAGCAGCCCCCGACTAGGAACGGCCTCCGGCTCTACCTTTGAGCAGTTCTTC; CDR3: CASSPRLGTASGSTFEQFF
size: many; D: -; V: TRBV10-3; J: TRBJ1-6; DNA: TGTGCCACCCATAGAGGCTATAATTCACCCCTCCACTTT; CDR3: CATHRGYNSPLHF
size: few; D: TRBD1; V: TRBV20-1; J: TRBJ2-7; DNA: TGCAGTGCGGAAGTAGGACAGGGCCACGAGCAGTACTTC; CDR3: CSAEVGQGHEQYF
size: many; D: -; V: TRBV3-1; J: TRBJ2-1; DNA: TGTGCCAGCAGCCAAGAGGGGATAGGTGGGGAGCAGTTCTTC; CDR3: CASSQEGIGGEQFF
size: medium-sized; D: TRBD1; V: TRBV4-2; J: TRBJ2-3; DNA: TGTGCCAGCAGCCAAGAGGGACAGCCCACAGATACGCAGTATTTT; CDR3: CASSQEGQPTDTQYF
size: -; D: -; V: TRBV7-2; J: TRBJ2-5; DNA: TGTGCCAGCAGCTTAGAGTTCGGCGGGGTAGGAGAGACCCAGTACTTC; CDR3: CASSLEFGGVGETQYF
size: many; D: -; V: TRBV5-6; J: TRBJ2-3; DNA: TGTGCCAGCAGCCCTGGAGCCGGGTGGAGCACAGATACGCAGTATTTT; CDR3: CASSPGAGWSTDTQYF
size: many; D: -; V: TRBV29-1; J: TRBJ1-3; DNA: TGCAGCGTTGAAGGGACCTCTGGAAACACCATATATTTT; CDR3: CSVEGTSGNTIYF
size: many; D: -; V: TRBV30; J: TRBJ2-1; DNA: TGTGCCTGGAGTATAGGCGGGCTATACAATGAGCAGTTCTTC; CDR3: CAWSIGGLYNEQFF
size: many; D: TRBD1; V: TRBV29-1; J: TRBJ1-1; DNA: TGCAGCGTTGGACCCTCAGACAGGGCCGAAGCTTTCTTT; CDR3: CSVGPSDRAEAFF
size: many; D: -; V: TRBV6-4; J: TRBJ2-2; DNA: TGTGCCAGCAAGAACAGAGCGAACACCGGGGAGCTGTTTTTT; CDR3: CASKNRANTGELFF
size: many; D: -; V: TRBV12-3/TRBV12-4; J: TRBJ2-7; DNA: TGTGCCAGCAGCAAGCACAGGGTTTACGAGCAGTACTTC; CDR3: CASSKHRVYEQYF
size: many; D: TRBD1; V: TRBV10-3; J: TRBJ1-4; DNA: TGTGCCATCAAGGGACAGGGAGGTGAAAAACTGTTTTTT; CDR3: CAIKGQGGEKLFF
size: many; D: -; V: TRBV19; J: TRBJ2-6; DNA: TGTGCCAGTAGTGAGGGAGCTGGGGCCAACGTCCTGACTTTC; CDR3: CASSEGAGANVLTF
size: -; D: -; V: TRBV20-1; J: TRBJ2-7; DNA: TGCAGTGCTAGACCCGCTTTCGGAGGATCAGACTACGAGCAGTACTTC; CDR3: CSARPAFGGSDYEQYF
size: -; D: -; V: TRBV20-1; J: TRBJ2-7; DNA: TGCAGTGCCAGTAGAAGAACGACCGGAAACTACGAGCAGTACTTC; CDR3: CSASRRTTGNYEQYF
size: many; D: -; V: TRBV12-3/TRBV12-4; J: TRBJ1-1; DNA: TGTGCCAGCAGTAATACAGGGTGGAACACTGAAGCTTTCTTT; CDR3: CASSNTGWNTEAFF
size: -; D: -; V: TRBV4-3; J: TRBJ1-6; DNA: TGCGCCAGCAGCCAAGATCTCCTACATGGGAATTCACCCCTCCACTTT; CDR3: CASSQDLLHGNSPLHF
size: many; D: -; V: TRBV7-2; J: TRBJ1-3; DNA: TGTGCCAGCAGCTTCAGGGCAGGGGAAGGTGGAAACACCATATATTTT; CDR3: CASSFRAGEGGNTIYF
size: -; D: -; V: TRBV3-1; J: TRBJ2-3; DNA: TGTGCCAGCAGCGGGACTTCGTCTCGTGGTGATACGCAGTATTTT; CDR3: CASSGTSSRGDTQYF
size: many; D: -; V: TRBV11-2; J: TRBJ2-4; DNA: TGTGCCAGCAGCCTCACACGAGTGTACTTC; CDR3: CASSLTRVYF
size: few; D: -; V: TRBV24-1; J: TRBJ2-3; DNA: TGTGCCACCAGTGATTTTGGGGCCGGGACAAACACAGATACGCAGTATTTT; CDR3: CATSDFGAGTNTDTQYF
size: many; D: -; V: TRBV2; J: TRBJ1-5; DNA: TGTGCCAGCGGCGGATACAGAAACAATCAGCCCCAGCATTTT; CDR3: CASGGYRNNQPQHF
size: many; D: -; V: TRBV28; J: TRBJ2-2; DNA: TGTGCCAGCAGTTTATGGGCGAACACCGGGGAGCTGTTTTTT; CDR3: CASSLWANTGELFF
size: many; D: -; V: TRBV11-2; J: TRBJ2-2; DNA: TGTGCCAGCAGCTCGGGGCAAACCGGGGAGCTGTTTTTT; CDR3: CASSSGQTGELFF
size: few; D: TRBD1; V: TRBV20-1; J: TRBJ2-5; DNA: TGCAGTGCTCCCGGGACAGGGGGCGGAGAGACCCAGTACTTC; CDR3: CSAPGTGGGETQYF
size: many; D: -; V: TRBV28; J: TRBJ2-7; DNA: TGTGCCAGCAAGGCAGCGGCCCCCTACGAGCAGTACTTC; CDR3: CASKAAAPYEQYF
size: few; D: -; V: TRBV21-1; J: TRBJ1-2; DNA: TGTGCCAGCAGCAAAGCCGACGCAGGGCCCTATGGCTACACCTTC; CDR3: CASSKADAGPYGYTF
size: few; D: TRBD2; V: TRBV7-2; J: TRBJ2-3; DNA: TGTGCCACCTCTAGCGGGGTTAGCACAGATACGCAGTATTTT; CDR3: CATSSGVSTDTQYF
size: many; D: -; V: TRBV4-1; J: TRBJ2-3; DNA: TGCGCCAGCAGCCAAGACTGGCACACAGATACGCAGTATTTT; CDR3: CASSQDWHTDTQYF
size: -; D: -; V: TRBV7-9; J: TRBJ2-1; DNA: TGTGCCAGCAGCCTAACGTCGAACAATGAGCAGTTCTTC; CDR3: CASSLTSNNEQFF
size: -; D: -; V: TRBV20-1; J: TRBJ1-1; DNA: TGCCGTGCTCTAGGGCGAAGAGCTTTCTTT; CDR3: CRALGRRAFF
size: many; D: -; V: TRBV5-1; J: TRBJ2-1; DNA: TGCGCCAGCAGCTTGGCGCCCAACAATGAGCAGTTCTTC; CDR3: CASSLAPNNEQFF
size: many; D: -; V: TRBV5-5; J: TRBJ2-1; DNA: TGTGCCAGCAGCCCTAGCCCGGGGATTAAGGACAATGAGCAGTTCTTC; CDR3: CASSPSPGIKDNEQFF
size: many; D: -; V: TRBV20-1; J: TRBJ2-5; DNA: TGCAGTGCTAGAAACCCTCCCCAAGAGACCCAGTACTTC; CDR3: CSARNPPQETQYF
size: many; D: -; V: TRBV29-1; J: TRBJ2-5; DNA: TGCAGCGTTTCCGGGGTGGGGGGCTGGCAAGAGACCCAGTACTTC; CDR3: CSVSGVGGWQETQYF
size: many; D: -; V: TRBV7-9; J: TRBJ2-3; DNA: TGTGCCAGCAAAGGAGGCACCAACACAGATACGCAGTATTTT; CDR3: CASKGGTNTDTQYF
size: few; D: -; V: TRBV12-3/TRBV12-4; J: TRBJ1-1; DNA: TGTGCCAGCAGTTTTTACCGATCTGAAGCTTTCTTT; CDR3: CASSFYRSEAFF
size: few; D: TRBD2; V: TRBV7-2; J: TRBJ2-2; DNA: TGTGCCAGCAGCCAAGGGACTAGCGGGGGCATCGGGGAGCTGTTTTTT; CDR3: CASSQGTSGGIGELFF
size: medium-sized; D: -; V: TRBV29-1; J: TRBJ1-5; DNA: TGCAGCGTTGGGCAGGGGCCGGATCAGCCCCAGCATTTT; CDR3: CSVGQGPDQPQHF